This is a list of T cell receptor beta chains from one sample in a study of cytomegalovirus exposure and HLA in healthy donors. Assay: immunoSEQ multiplex PCR; the TCRdb copy retains only in-frame clones and omits some. This sample carries roughly 60,000 clones, just over 90% of them seen once, and the ten largest clones take around 1.4%. The sample was PBMCs. Receptors were obtained from a woman aged 18-29 years in good health and CMV-seronegative. Both conserved end residues are part of each CDR3. Each record gives: J gene, V gene, D gene, clone size, CDR3 DNA, CDR3 protein. The D gene is left open where the match is weak. Not all rows give a size; the values are once, few, many and, for expanded clones, a class.

TRBJ2-1,TRBV6-5,TRBD2,once,TGTGCCAGCAAGGGGCTAGCGGGGAACAATGAGCAGTTCTTC,CASKGLAGNNEQFF
TRBJ2-7,TRBV13,TRBD1,NA,TGTGCCAGCAGCTTAGGGGGGACAGGGTTCAACGAGCAGTACTTC,CASSLGGTGFNEQYF
TRBJ1-1,TRBV28,NA,NA,TGTGCCAGCAGTTTAGACAGGACGAACACTGAAGCTTTCTTT,CASSLDRTNTEAFF
TRBJ2-5,TRBV5-1,NA,once,TGCGCCAGCAGCTTGTACGTCGCCTTAGCCCAAGAGACCCAGTACTTC,CASSLYVALAQETQYF
TRBJ2-7,TRBV7-9,NA,NA,TGTGCCAGCAGCTCGGGGGATTCCTACGAGCAGTACTTC,CASSSGDSYEQYF
TRBJ1-6,TRBV6-1,NA,NA,TGTGCCAGCAGTGAAGTTGGCAGTAATTCACCCCTCCACTTT,CASSEVGSNSPLHF
TRBJ2-7,TRBV5-1,NA,NA,TGCGCCAGCAAATTGTCGGCAGGAATGTACGAGCAGTACTTC,CASKLSAGMYEQYF
TRBJ2-2,TRBV6-5,NA,NA,TGTGCCAGCAGTTACTCGAATGGGGGCAGCACCGGGGAGCTGTTTTTT,CASSYSNGGSTGELFF
TRBJ1-1,TRBV2,NA,once,TGTGCCAGCAGGAAGGACTCCCAGGCTTCTGAAGCTTTCTTT,CASRKDSQASEAFF
TRBJ1-4,TRBV10-3,NA,NA,TGTGCCATCAGTGAGTCGAGGTCCCCGGAAGTCTGGGAAAAACTGTTTTTT,CAISESRSPEVWEKLFF
TRBJ2-7,TRBV6-5,NA,NA,TGTGCCAGCAGTGAGGGGACACACTACGAGCAGTACTTC,CASSEGTHYEQYF
TRBJ2-7,TRBV5-1,TRBD1,NA,TGCGCCAGCAGCACTGGGACAGGTGGACCCTACGAGCAGTACTTC,CASSTGTGGPYEQYF
TRBJ2-1,TRBV20-1,NA,NA,TGCAGTGTCCGAGAAGACAATGAGCAGTTCTTC,CSVREDNEQFF
TRBJ2-3,TRBV19,TRBD2,NA,TGTGCCAGTAGTACCCCTAGCGGGAGGGTCACAGATACGCAGTATTTT,CASSTPSGRVTDTQYF
TRBJ2-7,TRBV25-1,TRBD1,few,TGTGCCAGCAGCCCGGGACAGGGGGCCTACGAGCAGTACTTC,CASSPGQGAYEQYF
TRBJ2-5,TRBV5-1,TRBD1,NA,TGCGCCAGCAGCTTGGAGGGGGCACAAGAGACCCAGTACTTC,CASSLEGAQETQYF
TRBJ2-6,TRBV27,NA,NA,TGTGCCAGCAGTCCACAGGCATCTGGGGCCAACGTCCTGACTTTC,CASSPQASGANVLTF
TRBJ1-1,TRBV5-1,NA,NA,TGCGCCAGCAGCGGTGGACAGCTGGGCACTGAAGCTTTCTTT,CASSGGQLGTEAFF
TRBJ2-6,TRBV7-7,NA,NA,TGTGCCAGCAGCACATTAATTAAGTGCCAAAGTCGGGCCAACGTCCTGACTTTC,CASSTLIKCQSRANVLTF
TRBJ2-6,TRBV28,TRBD1,NA,TGTGCCAGCAGCCCCTCAGACAGGGCTGGGGCCAACGTCCTGACTTTC,CASSPSDRAGANVLTF
TRBJ1-2,TRBV11-2,NA,NA,TGTGCCAGCAGCTCCCGCGCGAACTATGGCTACACCTTC,CASSSRANYGYTF
TRBJ2-4,TRBV7-8,TRBD2,once,TGTGCCAGCAGACTGAGCGAGGTGGGGGGGGTAAACATTCAGTACTTC,CASRLSEVGGVNIQYF
TRBJ1-1,TRBV28,NA,NA,TGTGCCAGCGGTACACACAGGGTTAGCACTGAAGCTTTCTTT,CASGTHRVSTEAFF
TRBJ2-2,TRBV9,NA,NA,TGTGCCAGCAGCGACCAGACGAGGGTACCCGGGGAGCTGTTTTTT,CASSDQTRVPGELFF
TRBJ2-7,TRBV5-4,TRBD2,once,TGTGCCAGCAGCCCAGGAGGGACTAGCGGATCCTACGAGCAGTACTTC,CASSPGGTSGSYEQYF
TRBJ1-6,TRBV19,NA,NA,TGTGCCAGTAGTTGGGTGGCAGGTTCCGAGATCGATTCACCCCTCCACTTT,CASSWVAGSEIDSPLHF
TRBJ1-5,TRBV2,NA,NA,TGTGCCAGCGGAGAGGAGGTCCGGAGCAATCAGCCCCAGCATTTT,CASGEEVRSNQPQHF
TRBJ2-7,TRBV7-8,NA,NA,TGTGCCAGCAGCTCCAACCGGGGTCCCTACGAGCAGTACTTC,CASSSNRGPYEQYF
TRBJ1-2,TRBV6-4,TRBD1,NA,TGTGCCAGCAGCACCCCCAGACAGGGGGGATATACGGGCTACACCTTC,CASSTPRQGGYTGYTF
TRBJ2-1,TRBV4-1,NA,NA,TGCGCCAGCAGCCAAGAAGGAGTGGCGGCCTACAATGAGCAGTTCTTC,CASSQEGVAAYNEQFF